This TCR beta chain was captured in a study of control samples from healthy donors and cancer patients. Method: immunoSEQ multiplex PCR; TCRdb's copy keeps in-frame clones and lacks some. The sample lists roughly 120,000 clones; roughly 93% were seen once. Germline trimming cut 5 bases from V and 5 bases from J; bases unmatched to any gene: 7. Germline CDR1 reads SGHTS; CDR2 reads YDEGEE. The CDR3 consists of 15 residues. The source material was blood. V and J are TRBV5-8 and TRBJ1-5; 10 bases are a match to TRBD1. The sequence derives from a man aged 30 to 45 in good health. The CDR3 protein is CASSLDRGQHQPQHF. In DNA, the CDR3 is TGTGCCAGCAGTCTTGACAGGGGGCAGCATCAGCCCCAGCATTTT.